The entry that follows covers one T cell receptor beta chain sequence. With 6 bases removed from V and 5 bases from J, the gap between germline ends came to 10 bases. Germline CDR1 reads SGHTA; CDR2 reads FQGTGA. This CDR3 has 13 residues. The PCR had 60 Vbeta and 13 Jbeta primers. Assay: immunoSEQ multiplex PCR; the TCRdb copy retains only in-frame clones and omits some. Found here are 250,000 to 350,000 clones, approximately 90% of them singletons; the top ten hold roughly 4%. This sample was taken from a study of cytomegalovirus exposure and HLA in healthy donors. This rearrangement joins TRBV7-3 to TRBJ2-2; weak D call: TRBD2 (6 bases). Sequences were obtained from PBMCs. This TCR derives from a middle-aged man in good health and CMV-seropositive. CDR3: CASRTGVTGELFF. The DNA of the CDR3 is TGTGCCAGCAGGACGGGGGTGACCGGGGAGCTGTTTTTT.